The 22 T cell receptor beta chains presented below share a single source sample, sequenced in a study of early T cells in non-severe SARS-CoV-2 infection. One entry per CDR3 protein, called by TCRdb with MiXCR from the 5' RACE reads. The table has about 66,000 distinct CDR3 sequences, just over 20% seen once. The source was whole blood, collected at baseline. Receptors originate from an adult who was a healthcare worker with PCR-confirmed SARS-CoV-2 infection or an uninfected control (not recorded which).

Remarks on this clonotype: A read error is possible here, since a much larger clone lies one base away. The chain employs TRBV6-2 or TRBV6-3 and TRBJ2-5; D gene uncertain. This CDR3 contains 11 residues. Per the germline V gene, CDR1 is MNHEY and CDR2 is SVGEGT. V was cut by 2 bases and J by 3 bases, with 1 base left in between. This chain's CDR3 is CASSYKETQYF. CDR3 sequence (DNA): TGTGCCAGCAGTTACAAAGAGACCCAGTACTTC.

This clonotype was recorded a few times. The chain has TRBV10-3 and TRBJ1-2; TRBD1 matches 8 bases. The CDR3 has 12 amino acids. Germline lookup yields CDR1 ENHRY and CDR2 SYGVKD. The CDR3 is CGTGGDNYGYTF. CDR3 nucleotide sequence: TGTGGTACAGGGGGAGACAACTATGGCTACACCTTC.

The chain recombines TRBV10-3 with TRBJ1-2; possibly TRBD1 for D (5 bases). Trimming cost V 6 bases and J 2 bases, with 19 bases left between them. The germline CDR1 and CDR2 sequences are ENHRY and SYGVKD. This CDR3 contains 16 residues. The CDR3 here is CAISGGRGVGNYGYTF. The CDR3 region has the DNA TGTGCCATCAGCGGGGGAAGAGGGGTCGGAAACTATGGCTACACCTTC.

The J gene is TRBJ1-1, the V gene TRBV13; TRBD1 might be the D (6 bases). The CDR3 is 12 amino acids. CDR1 is PRHDT and CDR2 is FYEKMQ in the germline V gene (reference sequence). V gave up 6 bases and J gave up 8 bases, with 13 bases separating them. CDR3 bases: TGTGCCAGCAGGGCCGGGACATCCGAAGCTTTCTTT. Amino acids: CASRAGTSEAFF.

Concerning this clonotype itself: The germline gene is not matched at one end of the junction; a read error may be the cause. The chain couples TRBV4-1 to TRBJ2-7; D is perhaps TRBD2 (7 bases). The CDR3 is 16 amino acids. CDR1 MGHRA and CDR2 YSYEKL come from the germline V gene. The CDR3 is CASSQDWGGLIYEQYF. The CDR3 coding sequence is TGCGCCAGCAGTCAAGATTGGGGGGGGCTGATATACGAGCAGTACTTC.

This clonotype has just a few counts. This chain connects TRBV29-1 to TRBJ2-7, with 8 positions matching TRBD1. The V gene's germline CDR1 is SQVTM and CDR2 ANQGSEA. The CDR3 is made up of 11 amino acids. Losses at the gene ends were 7 bases for V and 6 bases for J; bases not matched to a gene: 5. CDR3 sequence (DNA): TGCAGCGCCGGACAGGGTCCCGAGCAGTACTTC. Amino acid sequence: CSAGQGPEQYF.

V gene TRBV6-6 combines with J gene TRBJ1-3, with TRBD1 identical over 8 bases. The V segment lost 2 bases and the J segment 4 bases; nucleotides outside the gene matches: 13. Germline CDR1 and CDR2: MNHNY and SVGAGI (reference sequence). This CDR3 is built from 18 residues. CDR3 protein: CASSYGLKTGARGNTIYF. CDR3 nucleotide sequence: TGTGCCAGCAGTTACGGCCTTAAGACAGGGGCTCGCGGAAACACCATATATTTT.

The chain is built from TRBV4-1 and TRBJ2-5, with 9 bases matching TRBD2. Germline V lookup: CDR1 MGHRA, CDR2 YSYEKL. This CDR3 comprises 20 residues. V was clipped by 0 bases and J by 6 bases; unmatched bases: 20. CDR3 coding DNA: TGCGCCAGCAGCCAAGATGAGGCCGTTATCGGCGGGGGGGCCGGGAAGACCCAGTACTTC. Its protein product is CASSQDEAVIGGGAGKTQYF.

This clonotype turned up a few times. The genes are TRBV5-1 and TRBJ1-1; 7 nucleotides align to TRBD1. After removal of 4 bases from V and 4 bases from J, the junction contained 7 bases not matched to a gene. Germline CDR1 is SGHRS and CDR2 is YFSETQ. This CDR3 is built from 14 residues. The CDR3 protein is CASSRDRALTEAFF. The CDR3 DNA reads as TGCGCCAGCAGCCGAGACAGGGCACTCACTGAAGCTTTCTTT. The full variable domain, completed using reference TRBV5-1 and TRBJ1-1, is KAGVTQTPRYLIKTRGQQVTLSCSPISGHRSVSWYQQTPGQGLQFLFEYFSETQRNKGNFPGRFSGRQFSNSRSEMNVSTLELGDSALYLCASSRDRALTEAFFGQGTRLTVV.

This clonotype was counted only a few times. The chain has TRBV5-8 and TRBJ2-7, with D perhaps matching TRBD2 (5 bases). The germline V gene has CDR1 SGHTS and CDR2 YDEGEE. This CDR3 region has 13 residues. Trimming stripped 4 bases from V and 7 bases from J, with 15 bases between. In DNA, the CDR3 is TGTGCCAGCAGCCCCGGACTTCTGGGTGAGCAGTACTTC. The encoded protein is CASSPGLLGEQYF. Full variable domain (outside the CDR3, taken from reference TRBV5-8 and TRBJ2-7): EAGVTQSPTHLIKTRGQQATLRCSPISGHTSVYWYQQALGLGLQFLLWYDEGEERNRGNFPPRFSGRQFPNYSSELNVNALELEDSALYLCASSPGLLGEQYFGPGTRLTVT.

The chain links TRBV18 to TRBJ1-1; no reliable D call. Germline assignment: CDR1 KGHSH and CDR2 LQKENI. Trimming removed 3 bases from V and 0 bases from J, with 20 bases in between. The CDR3 has 18 residues. CDR3 sequence reads: CASSPDPDGPRMNTEAFF. The CDR3 DNA is TGTGCCAGCTCACCGGATCCAGACGGACCCCGTATGAACACTGAAGCTTTCTTT. Drawing the rest from reference TRBV18 and TRBJ1-1, the complete variable domain is NAGVMQNPRHLVRRRGQEARLRCSPMKGHSHVYWYRQLPEEGLKFMVYLQKENIIDESGMPKERFSAEFPKEGPSILRIQQVVRGDSAAYFCASSPDPDGPRMNTEAFFGQGTRLTVV.

The V gene is TRBV2, the J gene TRBJ2-3, with D uncertain. The V and J ends lost 7 bases and 0 bases respectively, with 8 bases between them. The germline V gene has CDR1 SNHLY and CDR2 FYNNEI. This CDR3 comprises 13 residues. This CDR3 is CASNGASTDTQYF. The CDR3 region has the DNA TGTGCCAGCAATGGAGCAAGCACAGATACGCAGTATTTT.

The V gene is TRBV3-1, the J gene TRBJ2-7; D might be TRBD1 (6 bases). CDR1 is LGHDT, CDR2 YNNKEL, per germline (reference sequence). Trimming removed 0 bases from V and 2 bases from J, with 11 bases in between. The CDR3 length is 15 residues. The CDR3 here is CASSQDWGQAYEQYF. CDR3 coding DNA: TGTGCCAGCAGCCAAGATTGGGGACAAGCCTACGAGCAGTACTTC.

In its sample, this clonotype was seen a few times. V is TRBV18 and J is TRBJ1-1, with D unclear. Looked up from germline, CDR1 is KGHSH and CDR2 is LQKENI. The CDR3 has 13 amino acids. V lost 10 bases, J lost 3 bases, and 15 bases lay in between. The CDR3, as DNA: TGTGCCACACATTTCGGACGGGACACTGAAGCTTTCTTT. The encoded protein is CATHFGRDTEAFF.

This sequence joins TRBV20-1 and TRBJ2-1; D remains ambiguous. Deletions cut 5 bases from V and 6 bases from J, with 17 bases between. The CDR3 extends over 14 amino acids. Looked up from germline, CDR1 is DFQATT and CDR2 is SNEGSKA (reference sequence). CDR3 in DNA: TGCAGTGCTGAACCTGTGGGCAGGCGCAATGAGCAGTTCTTC. Amino acids: CSAEPVGRRNEQFF.

This clonotype was seen only a few times. The chain recombines TRBV27 with TRBJ1-1; 7 bases match TRBD1. Per the germline V gene, CDR1 is MNHEY and CDR2 is SMNVEV (reference sequence). This CDR3 is 16 amino acids long. The trim removed 5 bases at V and 1 base at J, leaving 10 bases unmatched. CDR3 in DNA: TGTGCCAGCAGTCCAGGGACAGCGACGAGGAACACTGAAGCTTTCTTT. As protein: CASSPGTATRNTEAFF.

This clonotype has just a few counts. The chain has TRBV2 and TRBJ2-2, with D possibly matching TRBD1 (5 bases). CDR3 length: 15 residues. The V gene lost 1 base and the J gene lost 7 bases, with 13 bases spanning the gap. Germline values: CDR1 SNHLY, CDR2 FYNNEI. CDR3 sequence: CASSEEGQGLGELFF. The CDR3 DNA sequence: TGTGCCAGCAGTGAAGAGGGGCAGGGTCTCGGGGAGCTGTTTTTT.

The chain is built from TRBV7-9 and TRBJ2-7; D unresolved. The CDR3 covers 12 residues. Trimming left V 5 bases short and J 3 bases short, with 8 bases between. The germline CDR1 and CDR2 sequences are SEHNR and FQNEAQ (reference sequence). CDR3 nucleotide sequence: TGTGCCAGCAGCCACGGTAGCTACGAGCAGTACTTC. It is translated as CASSHGSYEQYF. The entire variable domain, with the rest obtained from reference TRBV7-9 and TRBJ2-7, is as follows: DTGVSQNPRHKITKRGQNVTFRCDPISEHNRLYWYRQTLGQGPEFLTYFQNEAQLEKSRLLSDRFSAERPKGSFSTLEIQRTEQGDSAMYLCASSHGSYEQYFGPGTRLTVT.

This chain connects TRBV6-2 or TRBV6-3 to TRBJ2-5; D gene unclear. Trimming removed 8 bases from V and 3 bases from J, with 7 bases in between. The CDR3 contains 11 residues. CDR1 and CDR2 from the germline V gene are MNHEY and SVGEGT. CDR3 region: CASSTEETQYF. The CDR3, as DNA: TGTGCCAGCTCAACTGAAGAGACCCAGTACTTC.

The chain has TRBV5-6 and TRBJ2-1; either TRBD1 or TRBD2 may supply D (5 bases each). Germline CDR1 and CDR2: SGHDT and YYEEEE. This CDR3 comprises 13 residues. V was pared by 4 bases and J by 8 bases, with 13 bases between. Written as DNA, the CDR3 is TGTGCCAGCAGCGTGGGGCGGGCCTATGAGCAGTTCTTC. It specifies CASSVGRAYEQFF.

A remark on this clonotype: A much larger clone differs by one base, so this may be a read error. J is TRBJ2-1 and V is TRBV20-1; D is possibly TRBD1 or TRBD2 (6 bases each). The CDR3 is made up of 16 amino acids. Between the trimmed V and J ends, which lost 6 bases and 6 bases, there was a span of 24 bases. Per germline, CDR1 DFQATT and CDR2 SNEGSKA (reference sequence). CDR3 loop: CSAGAVREKAINEQFF. CDR3 in DNA: TGCAGTGCGGGGGCAGTACGGGAGAAGGCCATCAATGAGCAGTTCTTC.

The CDR3 is CASSSRAHSYEQYF. CDR3 coding DNA: TGTGCCAGCTCGTCGCGGGCACACTCCTACGAGCAGTACTTC. The chain uses TRBV7-2 and TRBJ2-7; tentatively, D is TRBD2 (5 bases). V dropped 8 bases and J dropped 0 bases, with 14 bases sitting between them. This CDR3 is 14 amino acids long. Germline CDR1 and CDR2: SGHTA and FQGNSA.